The clone carrying this T cell receptor (beta chain) occurred many times. Its specificity is unknown. The record originates from a study of response to subunit inactivated influenza vaccine. TCRdb reanalysed the RT-PCR reads using MiXCR and keeps one entry per CDR3 protein. Here the sample spans hundreds of thousands of distinct CDR3 sequences, approximately 7.1% being singletons. Study-level points and caveats: Seasonal influenza vaccination, on each occasion, was suggested by the authors to recruit few new T cells.

The CDR3 is 18 residues long. Germline-derived CDR1 and CDR2 are MDHEN and SYDVKM. With V trimmed by 5 bases and J by 0 bases, 11 bases remained unmatched. The material sequenced was PBMCs from blood, taken 23 months after vaccination. This clonotype was obtained from a man aged 50 to 69 who received an inactivated influenza vaccine. This chain joins TRBV28 and TRBJ2-3; 10 positions match TRBD2. The CDR3 nucleotides read TGTGCCAGCAGTCCTGCCGGGGCTAGCGGGGGTAGCACAGATACGCAGTATTTT. Translation gives CASSPAGASGGSTDTQYF.